These 26 T cell receptor beta chains came from one sample sequenced in a study of OX40 agonist ivuxolimab in advanced cancers. The method was immunoSEQ multiplex PCR; TCRdb's version includes in-frame clones alone and lacks a portion of them. The repertoire holds roughly 60,000 clones, about 86% seen once, with about 2.2% in the top ten. The material was CD4+ or CD8+ T cells sorted from blood, obtained in a trial of the OX40 agonist ivuxolimab. The receptor set was obtained from an adult with an advanced solid tumor such as melanoma, head and neck, liver or kidney cancer.

The V gene is TRBV9, the J gene TRBJ1-1, with a tentative D call TRBD1 (5 bases). The CDR3 covers 16 residues. CDR1 is SGDLS and CDR2 is YYNGEE in the germline V gene. Trimming cost V 1 base and J 0 bases, with 13 bases left between them. DNA for the CDR3: TGTGCCAGCAGCGTATACGTGGCAGGGTTGAACACTGAAGCTTTCTTT. Protein: CASSVYVAGLNTEAFF.

The chain couples TRBV6-4 to TRBJ1-1; D call uncertain. CDR3 length: 14 amino acids. V was trimmed by 6 bases and J by 10 bases, leaving 21 bases between them. The V gene's germline CDR1 is MRHNA and CDR2 SNTAGT. CDR3 loop: CASSENIGLGGAFF. CDR3 DNA: TGTGCCAGCAGCGAAAATATAGGTTTAGGCGGAGCTTTCTTT.

This chain joins TRBV5-4 and TRBJ1-6; possible D gene TRBD1, 5 bases. Germline-derived CDR1 and CDR2 are SGHNT and YYREEE (reference sequence). The CDR3 consists of 15 residues. With 0 bases removed from V and 7 bases from J, the gap between germline ends came to 11 bases. CDR3 region: CASSLDRPKNSPLHF. DNA of the CDR3: TGTGCCAGCAGCTTGGACAGGCCGAAGAATTCACCCCTCCACTTT. The variable domain in full, completed from reference TRBV5-4 and TRBJ1-6, reads ETGVTQSPTHLIKTRGQQVTLRCSSQSGHNTVSWYQQALGQGPQFIFQYYREEENGRGNFPPRFSGLQFPNYSSELNVNALELDDSALYLCASSLDRPKNSPLHFGNGTRLTVT.

The chain carries TRBV7-9 and TRBJ1-4; D gene ambiguous. Trimming removed 7 bases from V and 5 bases from J, with 11 bases in between. The length of the CDR3 is 13 residues. Germline V gives CDR1 SEHNR, CDR2 FQNEAQ (reference sequence). Here the CDR3 DNA reads TGTGCCAGCAAGCATTCTGGAAATGAAAAACTGTTTTTT. Its protein product is CASKHSGNEKLFF.

The rearrangement joins TRBV10-3 to TRBJ2-7; 11 positions agree with TRBD2. The V and J ends lost 1 base and 5 bases, in that order; junction bases with no gene match: 7. In germline, CDR1 is ENHRY, CDR2 SYGVKD. This CDR3 is built from 16 residues. Here the CDR3 DNA reads TGTGCCATCAGTGAGTTGAGACTAGCGGGACCCCACGAGCAGTACTTC. Translated: CAISELRLAGPHEQYF.

The V gene is TRBV6-5, the J gene TRBJ2-3; 7 bases line up with TRBD1. The V gene's germline CDR1 is MNHEY and CDR2 SVGAGI. This CDR3 has 15 residues. Trimming took 0 bases from V and 1 from J; bases not matched to a gene: 1. The CDR3 loop reads CASSYSGGGTDTQYF. The CDR3 DNA follows: TGTGCCAGCAGTTACTCAGGGGGCGGCACAGATACGCAGTATTTT.

The chain recombines TRBV4-1 with TRBJ1-5; D is unresolved. Germline lookup yields CDR1 MGHRA and CDR2 YSYEKL. The CDR3 covers 18 residues. The V end lost 0 bases, the J end lost 11 bases, and 26 bases lay between the germline ends. The DNA of the CDR3 is TGCGCCAGCAGCCAAGATTTGGCTGGACGGCCCTCTGCGGTTACCCAGCATTTT. Protein product: CASSQDLAGRPSAVTQHF.

This clone was detected only a few times. This chain links TRBV2 with TRBJ1-6; 7 bases map to TRBD1. V lost 2 bases and J lost 6; bases outside the gene matches: 1. Germline V CDR1 and CDR2: SNHLY, FYNNEI. This CDR3 contains 14 residues. The CDR3 sequence: CASSEYRGNSPLHF. The DNA of the CDR3 is TGTGCCAGCAGTGAATACAGGGGTAATTCACCCCTCCACTTT.

The sample holds one count of this clone. The chain recombines TRBV5-1 with TRBJ2-1; the match to TRBD1 covers 9 bases. This CDR3 comprises 16 residues. The V gene's germline CDR1 is SGHRS and CDR2 YFSETQ. V shed 2 bases, J shed 7 bases, and the junction held 10 bases outside the gene matches. The CDR3 sequence: CASSFQGQGTQNEQFF. CDR3 nucleotide sequence: TGCGCCAGCAGCTTCCAGGGACAGGGAACGCAGAATGAGCAGTTCTTC.

V and J are TRBV4-1 and TRBJ2-3; 9 bases are shared with TRBD1. Germline CDR1 is MGHRA and CDR2 is YSYEKL. Unmatched junction bases numbered 3, after V lost 1 base and J lost 1 base. CDR3 length equals 16 residues. The CDR3 nucleotides are TGCGCCAGCAGCCAAGGGACAGGGGTCCGCACAGATACGCAGTATTTT. Translating it yields CASSQGTGVRTDTQYF.

Worth noting for this clone: Other DNA sequences from this sample encode an identical CDR3 as well. The chain carries TRBV11-2 and TRBJ1-3; TRBD1 aligns across 7 bases. In germline, CDR1 is SGHAT, CDR2 FQNNGV. Trimming at V came to 1 base and at J to 2 bases, leaving 2 bases not matched to a gene. The CDR3 loop spans 15 amino acids. The CDR3 loop reads CASSLVGTAGNTIYF. The CDR3 region has the DNA TGTGCCAGCAGCTTAGTCGGGACAGCTGGAAACACCATATATTTT.

The chain recombines TRBV19 with TRBJ2-7, with TRBD2 as a possible D gene (6 bases). Trimming took off 5 bases at V and 5 bases at J, with 16 bases between the two ends. The CDR3 loop spans 14 amino acids. In germline, CDR1 is LNHDA, CDR2 SQIVND (reference sequence). Here the CDR3 reads CASSAMTGGNEQYF. CDR3 sequence (DNA): TGTGCCAGTAGTGCAATGACTGGCGGGAACGAGCAGTACTTC.

The chain joins TRBV28 to TRBJ2-7, with 12 bases fitting TRBD1. From germline, CDR1 is MDHEN and CDR2 SYDVKM. This CDR3 region has 15 residues. V shed 6 bases, J shed 3 bases, and the junction held 6 bases outside the gene matches. CDR3 region: CASSSRDRGLYEQYF. CDR3 DNA: TGTGCCAGCAGCTCCCGGGACAGGGGGCTCTACGAGCAGTACTTC.

This rearrangement joins TRBV7-3 to TRBJ2-3; 9 bases match TRBD2. The germline V gene has CDR1 SGHTA and CDR2 FQGTGA. The CDR3 is made up of 21 amino acids. Trimming at V came to 1 base and at J to 0 bases, leaving 17 bases not matched to a gene. CDR3 coding DNA: TGTGCCAGCAGCTTAAGGCCCCCGGGGCTAGCGGGGAGCACGAGCACAGATACGCAGTATTTT. Translated, it gives CASSLRPPGLAGSTSTDTQYF. Full variable domain (remainder filled in from reference TRBV7-3 and TRBJ2-3): GAGVSQTPSNKVTEKGKYVELRCDPISGHTALYWYRQSLGQGPEFLIYFQGTGAADDSGLPNDRFFAVRPEGSVSTLKIQRTERGDSAVYLCASSLRPPGLAGSTSTDTQYFGPGTRLTVL.

The V gene is TRBV11-3, the J gene TRBJ1-3; no clear D. V lost 4 bases, J lost 4 bases, and 8 bases lay in between. The CDR3 loop spans 13 amino acids. Germline V CDR1 and CDR2: SGHNT, YENEEA. CDR3 bases: TGTGCCAGCAGCTCCAGTCCCGGAAACACCATATATTTT. Its protein product is CASSSSPGNTIYF.

The chain recombines TRBV19 with TRBJ2-7; D is perhaps TRBD2 (6 bases). With 5 bases removed from V and 0 bases from J, the gap between germline ends came to 8 bases. The CDR3 totals 13 residues. The V gene's germline CDR1 is LNHDA and CDR2 SQIVND (reference sequence). CDR3 nucleotides: TGTGCCAGTAGTGGGGGGAACTCCTACGAGCAGTACTTC. This translates into CASSGGNSYEQYF.

With regard to this clone: At one of its ends the junction is not consistent with the germline gene, which may arise from a read error. The V and J genes are TRBV7-7 and TRBJ2-7; no clear D. CDR3 size: 16 residues. The germline CDR1 and CDR2 sequences are SSHAT and FNYEAQ (reference sequence). The CDR3 loop is CASILDWATAPYEQYF. CDR3 bases: TGTGCTAGCATATTAGACTGGGCGACGGCCCCCTACGAGCAGTACTTC.

This clone was detected only a few times. The same CDR3 is also encoded by other DNA sequences in this sample. The chain joins TRBV29-1 to TRBJ1-5; D is undetermined. There are 12 residues in the CDR3. The ends were cut back, 4 bases at V and 1 base at J, with 5 bases in the middle. The germline CDR1 and CDR2 sequences are SQVTM and ANQGSEA. Here the CDR3 DNA reads TGCAGCGTTGGCCACAGCAATCAGCCCCAGCATTTT. As protein: CSVGHSNQPQHF.

This chain links TRBV14 with TRBJ2-2; a weak D match, TRBD2 (5 bases). Trimming pared 0 bases from V and 2 bases from J, leaving 10 bases between. The CDR3 runs 16 residues. Germline CDR1 reads SGHDN; CDR2 reads FVKESK. The CDR3 bases are TGTGCCAGCAGCCAAGAAGCTAGCTTAAACACCGGGGAGCTGTTTTTT. This translates into CASSQEASLNTGELFF.

The rearrangement links TRBV21-1 to TRBJ1-5. TRBV21-1 is a pseudogene. This CDR3 has 14 residues. CDR3 sequence reads: CASTRGNSNQPQHF. As DNA, the CDR3 is TGTGCCAGCACCCGCGGGAATAGCAATCAGCCCCAGCATTTT.

A word on this clone: One end of the junction varies from germline; a read error may be responsible. V and J are TRBV5-1 and TRBJ2-5; 10 nucleotides align to TRBD2. Germline CDR1 SGHRS, CDR2 YFSETQ. CDR3 length equals 14 residues. The CDR3 DNA reads TGCGCCAGCAGCTTGGATCCTCTAGCGGGGGCTGCGGACTTC. This encodes CASSLDPLAGAADF.

The rearrangement links TRBV7-6 to TRBJ1-3; D possibly corresponds to TRBD1 (5 bases). Between the trimmed V and J ends, which lost 1 base and 4 bases, there was a span of 11 bases. From germline, CDR1 is SGHVS and CDR2 FNYEAQ. The CDR3 runs to 15 residues. The CDR3, as DNA: TGTGCCAGCAGCTTAGACTTCGGGGGAGGAAACACCATATATTTT. As protein: CASSLDFGGGNTIYF.

The genes are TRBV7-3 and TRBJ2-4; the D gene could be TRBD1 or TRBD2 (6 bases each). The CDR3 consists of 16 residues. Germline loops: CDR1 SGHTA, CDR2 FQGTGA. Between the trimmed V and J ends, which lost 2 bases and 7 bases, there was a span of 18 bases. CDR3 protein: CASSLSGAAIPNIQYF. CDR3 nucleotide sequence: TGTGCCAGCAGCTTATCGGGGGCAGCAATACCGAACATTCAGTACTTC.

This chain joins TRBV2 and TRBJ2-7, with 7 bases that match TRBD2. V was clipped by 8 bases and J by 2 bases; unmatched bases: 9. CDR1 SNHLY and CDR2 FYNNEI come from the germline V gene. The CDR3 spans 14 residues. The CDR3 is CASVTGGSPYEQYF. The DNA of the CDR3 is TGTGCCAGCGTGACGGGGGGATCCCCCTACGAGCAGTACTTC.

The chain recombines TRBV19 with TRBJ2-5; a possible D gene is TRBD1 (6 bases). Germline lookup yields CDR1 LNHDA and CDR2 SQIVND (reference sequence). The CDR3 is 15 residues long. Trimming pared 1 base from V and 2 bases from J, leaving 11 bases between. For the CDR3, the DNA is TGTGCCAGTAGTATAGTGGGGCAGGGGCAAGAGACCCAGTACTTC. This translates into CASSIVGQGQETQYF.

The chain is built from TRBV6-5 and TRBJ2-7, with D tentatively TRBD1 (5 bases). The germline V gene encodes CDR1 MNHEY and CDR2 SVGAGI. CDR3 length equals 11 residues. Trimming left V 6 bases short and J 4 bases short, with 7 bases between. The CDR3 loop reads CASSRQYEQYF. In DNA form, the CDR3 reads TGTGCCAGCAGCAGACAGTACGAGCAGTACTTC.